This T cell receptor beta chain emerged from a study of neurological immune-mediated disorders. Study results and caveats: Private repertoires in all groups were suggested by the finding that expanded clones across subjects shared no CDR3 amino acid sequences.

The time point is: longitudinal time-point 3. TCRdb re-analysed the 5' RACE reads in MiXCR, keeping a single row per CDR3 protein. The profile shows around 53,000 distinct CDR3 sequences, about 8% of them singletons. This clonotype was recorded many times. Its specificity is unknown. Germline CDR1 is SNHLY and CDR2 is FYNNEI. V dropped 9 bases and J dropped 8 bases, with 19 bases sitting between them. CDR3 length: 13 residues. The source material was PBMCs. The sequence came from a woman aged 40 to 50 in good health. This chain links TRBV2 with TRBJ1-2; D gene uncertain. In DNA, the CDR3 is TGTGCCAGAGAGACGACCCCCGAAGGCGGCTACACCTTC. It is translated as CARETTPEGGYTF.